Following are 17 T cell receptor beta chains from one sample sequenced in a study of patients and donors after allogeneic stem cell transplantation. TCRdb re-analysed the RT-PCR reads in MiXCR, keeping a single row per CDR3 protein. The sample has about a million distinct CDR3 sequences, under 20% seen once. Sequenced: blood, either unsorted or a sorted T cell fraction (not recorded which). These receptor sequences come from a human donor who was either an allogeneic HSCT recipient or a stem cell or donor lymphocyte infusion donor (not recorded which). It is not recorded whose cells these are; they may come from a transplant donor.

This chain links TRBV5-1 with TRBJ2-5, with D unclear. Looked up from germline, CDR1 is SGHRS and CDR2 is YFSETQ. This CDR3 has 14 amino acids. With 4 bases removed from V and 1 base from J, the gap between germline ends came to 11 bases. The CDR3 sequence: CASSGKISQETQYF. In DNA form, the CDR3 reads TGCGCCAGCAGCGGAAAGATAAGCCAAGAGACCCAGTACTTC. Full variable domain (outside the CDR3, taken from reference TRBV5-1 and TRBJ2-5): KAGVTQTPRYLIKTRGQQVTLSCSPISGHRSVSWYQQTPGQGLQFLFEYFSETQRNKGNFPGRFSGRQFSNSRSEMNVSTLELGDSALYLCASSGKISQETQYFGPGTRLLVL.

The V call is TRBV29-1, the J call TRBJ2-1; 10 bases line up with TRBD2. CDR3 length: 14 residues. Trimming removed 7 bases from V and 7 bases from J; junction bases left unmatched: 10. Germline V lookup: CDR1 SQVTM, CDR2 ANQGSEA. CDR3 protein: CSGEREGLGNEQFF. Written as DNA, the CDR3 is TGCAGCGGGGAGCGGGAGGGTCTCGGGAATGAGCAGTTCTTC.

The chain links TRBV5-4 to TRBJ1-4; D uncertain. V was pared by 2 bases and J by 4 bases, with 9 bases between. The CDR3 is 14 residues long. Germline V gene lookup returns CDR1 SGHNT and CDR2 YYREEE (reference sequence). This chain's CDR3 is CASSLGPGNEKLFF. The CDR3 DNA is TGTGCCAGCAGCTTAGGACCGGGTAATGAAAAACTGTTTTTT. The variable domain in full, with the rest retrieved from reference TRBV5-4 and TRBJ1-4, is ETGVTQSPTHLIKTRGQQVTLRCSSQSGHNTVSWYQQALGQGPQFIFQYYREEENGRGNFPPRFSGLQFPNYSSELNVNALELDDSALYLCASSLGPGNEKLFFGSGTQLSVL.

The gene calls are TRBV9 and TRBJ2-3; maybe TRBD2 (5 bases). The CDR3 spans 16 residues. CDR1 is SGDLS, CDR2 YYNGEE, per germline. V was cut by 3 bases and J by 0 bases, with 14 bases left in between. The CDR3 DNA reads as TGTGCCAGCAGCGCCCTCCCCGGAGGAAGCACAGATACGCAGTATTTT. Its translation is CASSALPGGSTDTQYF.

This clonotype came up a few times. The J gene is TRBJ2-3, the V gene TRBV5-5, with 7 positions matching TRBD2. The CDR3 contains 16 residues. J lost 4 bases, V lost 2 bases, and 10 bases had no gene match. Germline values: CDR1 SGHKS, CDR2 YYEKEE (reference sequence). Written as DNA, the CDR3 is TGTGCCAGCAGCTTTTCGGCGGGAGAAAGGGCAGATACGCAGTATTTT. It is translated as CASSFSAGERADTQYF.

The rearrangement uses TRBV2 and TRBJ2-1; unclear D gene. The CDR3 consists of 13 residues. Germline values: CDR1 SNHLY, CDR2 FYNNEI. Between the trimmed V and J ends, which lost 0 bases and 7 bases, there was a span of 7 bases. CDR3 in DNA: TGTGCCAGCAGTGAAGCGGAGAGGAATGAGCAGTTCTTC. As protein: CASSEAERNEQFF.

This clonotype was seen more than once but under ten times. The V gene is TRBV29-1, the J gene TRBJ1-1, with D hard to call. Germline V gives CDR1 SQVTM, CDR2 ANQGSEA. Trimming removed 6 bases at V and 4 bases at J, with 9 bases between. This CDR3 is 11 amino acids long. CDR3 residues: CSVTRGTEAFF. DNA of the CDR3: TGCAGCGTGACCCGGGGCACTGAAGCTTTCTTT.

This clonotype was seen only a few times. The chain combines TRBV11-2 with TRBJ2-7; D possibly uses TRBD1 or TRBD2 (5 bases each). V lost 5 bases to trimming and J lost 3 bases, with 14 bases between them. Germline CDR1 is SGHAT and CDR2 is FQNNGV. The CDR3 runs to 14 residues. The CDR3 DNA reads as TGTGCCAGCAGCGGGGGACGGAACCTCTACGAGCAGTACTTC. Its protein product is CASSGGRNLYEQYF. The entire variable domain, with the rest obtained from reference TRBV11-2 and TRBJ2-7, is as follows: EAGVAQSPRYKIIEKRQSVAFWCNPISGHATLYWYQQILGQGPKLLIQFQNNGVVDDSQLPKDRFSAERLKGVDSTLKIQPAKLEDSAVYLCASSGGRNLYEQYFGPGTRLTVT.

This clonotype was found a few times. The gene calls are TRBV6-5 and TRBJ2-3; tentatively, D is TRBD1 (5 bases). CDR1 and CDR2 (germline): MNHEY, SVGAGI. Trimming stripped 4 bases from V and 3 bases from J, with 17 bases between. CDR3 length equals 16 residues. The CDR3 sequence: CASSFTGHLGTDTQYF. The CDR3 DNA sequence: TGTGCCAGCAGTTTTACCGGACACCTAGGGACAGATACGCAGTATTTT.

This rearrangement joins TRBV9 to TRBJ2-1; 9 bases fit TRBD2. The CDR3 is 16 residues long. V was pared by 4 bases and J by 7 bases, with 12 bases of the junction left unmatched. Germline values: CDR1 SGDLS, CDR2 YYNGEE. The CDR3 bases are TGTGCCAGCAGCCCCCATGAGCGCGGGAGGGGAAATGAGCAGTTCTTC. Translation gives CASSPHERGRGNEQFF.

The chain couples TRBV2 to TRBJ1-5, with D possibly matching TRBD1 (6 bases). Between the trimmed V and J ends, which lost 2 bases and 4 bases, there was a span of 9 bases. This CDR3 contains 14 residues. Germline lookup yields CDR1 SNHLY and CDR2 FYNNEI. The CDR3 region has the DNA TGTGCCAGCAGTGAACAGGGGCGTAATCAGCCCCAGCATTTT. The encoded protein is CASSEQGRNQPQHF.

The J gene is TRBJ2-7, the V gene TRBV9; 11 nucleotides agree with TRBD2. The trim removed 4 bases at V and 3 bases at J, leaving 6 bases unmatched. Germline V lookup: CDR1 SGDLS, CDR2 YYNGEE. The CDR3 loop spans 15 amino acids. The DNA of the CDR3 is TGTGCCAGCAGCCTAGCGGGGGGCAACCTCTACGAGCAGTACTTC. Its protein is CASSLAGGNLYEQYF.

As DNA, the CDR3 is TGTGCCAGCAGCAATAGAGCCACGGGAAGCTCCTACAATGAGCAGTTCTTC. Translation gives CASSNRATGSSYNEQFF. The chain recombines TRBV7-8 with TRBJ2-1; D possibly corresponds to TRBD2 (5 bases). CDR1 is SGHVS and CDR2 is FQNEAQ in the germline V gene. This CDR3 comprises 17 residues. Trimming cost V 5 bases and J 0 bases, with 17 bases left between them.

This chain uses TRBV20-1 with TRBJ2-3; no reliable D call. Looked up from germline, CDR1 is DFQATT and CDR2 is SNEGSKA (reference sequence). V lost 5 bases and J lost 0, with 15 bases in between. This CDR3 has 15 residues. CDR3 coding DNA: TGCAGTGCTGATGACCCGGGCCCTAGCACAGATACGCAGTATTTT. It codes for CSADDPGPSTDTQYF.

The chain links TRBV4-1 to TRBJ1-1; D possibly corresponds to TRBD1 (5 bases). The germline V and J ends were trimmed by 1 base and 1 base, with 10 bases remaining between them. The length of the CDR3 is 15 residues. CDR1 is MGHRA and CDR2 is YSYEKL in the germline V gene. Here the CDR3 reads CASSQVGRQNTEAFF. In nucleotides, the CDR3 is TGCGCCAGCAGCCAAGTGGGACGGCAGAACACTGAAGCTTTCTTT.

This clonotype was observed a few times. The genes are TRBV16 and TRBJ2-3; D uncertain. The CDR3 length is 15 residues. Trimming shortened V by 3 bases and J by 0 bases, and 10 bases separated the two germline ends. The germline gives CDR1 KGHSY, CDR2 FQNENV. The CDR3 region has the DNA TGTGCCAGCAGCCATTCCGGGTCTAGCACAGATACGCAGTATTTT. It encodes CASSHSGSSTDTQYF.

In regard to this clonotype: One end of the junction varies from germline; a read error may be responsible. This chain joins TRBV7-7 and TRBJ2-5; TRBD1 might be the D (5 bases). Germline V gene lookup returns CDR1 SSHAT and CDR2 FNYEAQ (reference sequence). The CDR3 consists of 14 residues. CDR3 nucleotides: TGTGCTAGCAGTAGACTGGGGCGCCAAGAGACCCAGTACTTC. Its translation: CASSRLGRQETQYF.